The 17 T cell receptor beta chains listed next were all sequenced from one sample in a study of blood T cells in healthy people across ages. Through a sample-barcoded 5' primer and a J-beta primer mix, a second PCR was run for 7 to 11 cycles. MiXCR, run by TCRdb on the 5' RACE reads, gives a single entry per CDR3 protein. This sample has about 1.7 million distinct CDR3 sequences, with 28% found just once. The material sequenced was blood. These receptors came from a woman in her twenties or thirties in good health.

This clonotype was recorded a few times. The V call is TRBV12-3 or TRBV12-4, the J call TRBJ2-5; 12 bases are shared with TRBD2. The CDR3 has 19 amino acids. The junction had 14 bases not matched to a gene; V was cut back by 3 bases and J by 3 bases. The CDR3 is CASSLVKTSGGRLKETQYF. The CDR3 DNA reads TGTGCCAGCAGTTTGGTTAAGACTAGCGGGGGCCGCTTGAAAGAGACCCAGTACTTC.

In this sample, this clonotype turned up many times. The chain links TRBV6-6 to TRBJ2-5, with TRBD1 matching over 8 bases. The CDR3 sequence is 14 residues long. Losses at the gene ends were 4 bases for V and 5 bases for J; bases not matched to a gene: 6. CDR1 and CDR2 from the germline V gene are MNHNY and SVGAGI (reference sequence). The chain's CDR3 is CASSSGQGMETQYF. The DNA of the CDR3 is TGTGCCAGCAGTTCCGGACAGGGTATGGAGACCCAGTACTTC.

The V and J genes are TRBV5-1 and TRBJ1-2, with D perhaps matching TRBD1 (5 bases). V was cut by 4 bases and J by 8 bases, with 12 bases left in between. Germline V gene sequence: CDR1 SGHRS, CDR2 YFSETQ. This CDR3 has 12 amino acids. The CDR3 coding sequence is TGCGCCAGCAGCATTCAGGGTGACGGCTACACCTTC. Translating gives CASSIQGDGYTF.

This clonotype turned up a few times. CDR3 amino acids: CASGLLPTDTQYF. CDR3 DNA sequence: TGTGCTAGTGGTCTCCTACCTACAGATACGCAGTATTTT. This chain joins TRBV12-5 and TRBJ2-3; D is undetermined. Germline V CDR1 and CDR2: LGHNT, FRNRAP. This CDR3 has 13 residues. Between the trimmed V and J ends, which lost 5 bases and 3 bases, there was a span of 9 bases.

The CDR3, as DNA: TGTGCCAGCACCTCGAGCGGGGAACTACGAGAGCAGTACTTC. Translated: CASTSSGELREQYF. The J gene is TRBJ2-7, the V gene TRBV27, with TRBD2 matching over 7 bases. Germline CDR1 is MNHEY and CDR2 is SMNVEV (reference sequence). The V gene end was trimmed by 7 bases and the J gene end by 7 bases; junction bases not matched to a gene: 13. This CDR3 comprises 14 residues.

This clonotype was picked up a small number of times. This may stem from a read error, because a much larger clone lies one nucleotide away. The chain couples TRBV4-3 to TRBJ2-6; D gene ambiguous. The V gene's germline CDR1 is LGHNA and CDR2 YSLEER. CDR3 size: 15 residues. The CDR3 sequence: CASSQVSPGVNVLTF. In nucleotides, the CDR3 is TGCGCCAGCAGCCAAGTGAGTCCTGGGGTCAACGTCCTGACTTTC.

This clonotype was seen just once. The gene calls are TRBV5-1 and TRBJ2-7; D is ambiguous. The germline gives CDR1 SGHRS, CDR2 YFSETQ. The CDR3 totals 15 residues. V gave up 0 bases and J gave up 1 base, with 11 bases separating them. In nucleotides, the CDR3 is TGCGCCAGCAGCTTGGATCCCTCAGAATCCTACGAGCAGTACTTC. Residues: CASSLDPSESYEQYF.

In its sample, this clonotype was seen many times. The rearrangement uses TRBV6-5 and TRBJ2-1; D uncertain. CDR1 is MNHEY, CDR2 SVGAGI, per germline. The CDR3 totals 14 residues. The ends were cut back, 5 bases at V and 3 bases at J, with 11 bases in the middle. In DNA form, the CDR3 reads TGTGCCAGCAGTCCCCCGGACGGCTACAATGAGCAGTTCTTC. Translating it yields CASSPPDGYNEQFF.

V is TRBV18 and J is TRBJ2-2, with TRBD2 identical over 7 bases. Germline V gives CDR1 KGHSH, CDR2 LQKENI. CDR3 length: 13 residues. V trimming: 8 bases; J trimming: 9 bases; junction bases outside the gene matches: 9. The CDR3 DNA sequence: TGTGCCAGCAGTCACGGGGACTATTGGGAGCTGTTTTTT. This gives the protein CASSHGDYWELFF.

This clonotype was observed a few times. CDR3 coding DNA: TGCGCCAGCAGCCAAGTCGGCCGAGCGAACTCTGGAAACACCATATATTTT. Translating it yields CASSQVGRANSGNTIYF. This chain connects TRBV4-1 to TRBJ1-3, with D hard to call. The V gene's germline CDR1 is MGHRA and CDR2 YSYEKL. This CDR3 region has 17 residues. V lost 1 base and J lost 0, with 13 bases in between.

The J gene is TRBJ2-1, the V gene TRBV14, with 11 bases that match TRBD2. V shed 5 bases, J shed 5 bases, and the junction held 8 bases outside the gene matches. From germline, CDR1 is SGHDN and CDR2 FVKESK. The CDR3 has 16 residues. The CDR3 bases are TGTGCCAGCAGCGTGATGACTAGCGGGACACACAATGAGCAGTTCTTC. Its protein product is CASSVMTSGTHNEQFF. The variable domain in full, with the rest retrieved from reference TRBV14 and TRBJ2-1, is EAGVTQFPSHSVIEKGQTVTLRCDPISGHDNLYWYRRVMGKEIKFLLHFVKESKQDESGMPNNRFLAERTGGTYSTLKVQPAELEDSGVYFCASSVMTSGTHNEQFFGPGTRLTVL.

There are a few counts of this clonotype. V is TRBV11-1 and J is TRBJ2-1, with 8 bases aligning to TRBD2. With V trimmed by 4 bases and J by 7 bases, 6 bases remained unmatched. Germline CDR1 and CDR2: SGHAT and FQDESV (reference sequence). The CDR3 has 14 residues. The CDR3 sequence is CASSSGGISNEQFF. CDR3 in DNA: TGTGCCAGCAGCTCGGGGGGGATCTCAAATGAGCAGTTCTTC. The entire variable domain, with the rest obtained from reference TRBV11-1 and TRBJ2-1, is as follows: EAEVAQSPRYKITEKSQAVAFWCDPISGHATLYWYRQILGQGPELLVQFQDESVVDDSQLPKDRFSAERLKGVDSTLKIQPAELGDSAMYLCASSSGGISNEQFFGPGTRLTVL.

This clonotype came up many times. V gene TRBV20-1 combines with J gene TRBJ2-7; 10 nucleotides line up with TRBD1. Germline assignment: CDR1 DFQATT and CDR2 SNEGSKA (reference sequence). The CDR3 covers 15 residues. V shed 6 bases and J 2 bases; nucleotides not matched to a gene: 10. This CDR3 is CSARIWDRGAYEQYF. Written as DNA, the CDR3 is TGCAGTGCCCGAATATGGGACAGGGGAGCCTACGAGCAGTACTTC.

The chain employs TRBV18 and TRBJ2-7; perhaps TRBD2 as D (6 bases). Germline CDR1 is KGHSH and CDR2 is LQKENI. This CDR3 comprises 16 residues. V dropped 2 bases and J dropped 3 bases, with 17 bases sitting between them. The CDR3 loop reads CASSPSLVGSSYEQYF. CDR3 in DNA: TGTGCCAGCTCACCAAGTCTCGTCGGGAGTAGCTACGAGCAGTACTTC.

This clonotype has at least ten counts. V usage is TRBV29-1 and J usage is TRBJ2-5; 10 nucleotides line up with TRBD2. There are 12 residues in the CDR3. Germline V lookup: CDR1 SQVTM, CDR2 ANQGSEA. CDR3 nucleotide sequence: TGCAGTAGCGGGGGGCTACAAGAGACCCAGTACTTC. Protein product: CSSGGLQETQYF.

The CDR3 nucleotides read TGCAGCGTCCGGTTACTAGCGGCATACAATGAGCAGTTCTTC. Its protein product is CSVRLLAAYNEQFF. This chain links TRBV29-1 with TRBJ2-1, with TRBD2 identical over 8 bases. With 6 bases clipped from V and 4 bases from J, the junction kept 8 bases outside the gene matches. The CDR3 is 14 residues long. Germline V gives CDR1 SQVTM, CDR2 ANQGSEA.

This clonotype has at least ten counts. The V and J genes are TRBV4-3 and TRBJ2-6; D might be TRBD1 or TRBD2, each matching 5 bases. Deletions cut 3 bases from V and 4 bases from J, with 10 bases between. Germline V lookup: CDR1 LGHNA, CDR2 YSLEER. The CDR3 covers 15 residues. The chain's CDR3 is CASSQGESGANVLTF. The CDR3 DNA reads as TGCGCCAGCAGCCAGGGGGAATCCGGGGCCAACGTCCTGACTTTC.